The T cell receptor (beta chain) under discussion was sequenced for a study of blood T cell repertoires in COVID-19. About this clone: Other nucleotide sequences from this sample produce the same CDR3.

Only in-frame clones appear in the TCRdb table, and some are missing; sequencing was by immunoSEQ multiplex PCR. The table shows over 200,000 clones, with roughly 80% occurring only once. Germline loops: CDR1 SGHTA, CDR2 FQGTGA. The CDR3 is 14 amino acids. V dropped 2 bases and J dropped 7; count of bases not matched to a gene: 4. The sequence was obtained from a human donor in a cohort sampled during active COVID-19. The chain couples TRBV7-3 to TRBJ2-2, with TRBD2 identical over 7 bases. Sequenced material: peripheral blood. CDR3 coding DNA: TGTGCCAGCAGCTTAGCGGGAGTTGGCGGGGAGCTGTTTTTT. This translates into CASSLAGVGGELFF.